This T cell receptor (beta chain) originates from a study of patients and donors after allogeneic stem cell transplantation. TCRdb reprocessed the RT-PCR reads with MiXCR, giving one entry per CDR3 protein. This sample has hundreds of thousands of distinct CDR3 sequences; under 20% occur once, and the top ten carry about 7%. This CDR3 comprises 16 residues. V shed 1 base and J shed 3 bases, with 12 bases lying between them. The chain has TRBV12-3 or TRBV12-4 and TRBJ2-2, with D unclear. Sequencing was carried out using blood, either unsorted or a sorted T cell fraction (not recorded which). The sequence was obtained from a human donor who was either an allogeneic HSCT recipient or a stem cell or donor lymphocyte infusion donor (not recorded which). It is not recorded whose cells these are; they may come from a transplant donor. As DNA, the CDR3 is TGTGCCAGCAGTTTAGGGACCGCTTTTGACACCGGGGAGCTGTTTTTT. As protein: CASSLGTAFDTGELFF.